The 32 T cell receptor beta chains in this list originate from one sample, sequenced in a study of blood T cell repertoires in COVID-19. Measured with immunoSEQ multiplex PCR; TCRdb has only the in-frame clones, and not every one. The data show 250,000 to 300,000 clones, with about nine tenths seen just once and 0.95% to 1.5% held by the top ten. Sequencing was done on a sample of PBMCs or T cells enriched from blood (not recorded which). The receptors were sampled from a human donor in a cohort exposed to, infected with or recovered from COVID-19 (not recorded which). The donor label of this sample is uncertain.

This clone has only a few counts. The chain is built from TRBV4-1 and TRBJ1-1, with 7 bases identical to TRBD1. Germline CDR1 MGHRA, CDR2 YSYEKL. This CDR3 has 16 amino acids. V gave up 2 bases and J gave up 0 bases; unmatched junction bases: 6. The CDR3 nucleotides are TGCGCCAGCAGCCAACAATACAGGGGCATGAACACTGAAGCTTTCTTT. Translating gives CASSQQYRGMNTEAFF.

The chain recombines TRBV6-5 with TRBJ1-2, with a tentative D call TRBD1 (5 bases). Germline V gene lookup returns CDR1 MNHEY and CDR2 SVGAGI. There are 15 residues in the CDR3. The germline V and J ends were trimmed by 2 bases and 2 bases, with 12 bases remaining between them. This chain's CDR3 is CASSYRGTENYGYTF. As DNA, the CDR3 is TGTGCCAGCAGTTACCGGGGGACCGAGAACTATGGCTACACCTTC.

The genes are TRBV10-2 and TRBJ1-1, with a tentative D call TRBD1 (5 bases). This CDR3 comprises 13 residues. In germline, CDR1 is WSHSY, CDR2 SAAADI. V lost 10 bases and J 4 bases, leaving 16 bases between the germline ends. In DNA, the CDR3 is TGCGCCACTCATTCCAGGGAATCCACTGAAGCTTTCTTT. This translates into CATHSRESTEAFF.

The chain links TRBV12-3 or TRBV12-4 to TRBJ2-7; TRBD1 matches at 7 bases. V shed 3 bases and J 4 bases; nucleotides not matched to a gene: 3. The CDR3 spans 13 residues. DNA of the CDR3: TGTGCCAGCAGTTTGAACAGGGGTTACGAGCAGTACTTC. Protein: CASSLNRGYEQYF.

V and J are TRBV18 and TRBJ1-1, with D tentatively TRBD1 (5 bases). From germline, CDR1 is KGHSH and CDR2 LQKENI. The V end was cut by 4 bases, the J end by 5 bases, with 20 bases between. This CDR3 spans 16 amino acids. The CDR3 sequence: CASSLGGEFTSTEAFF. The CDR3 coding sequence is TGTGCCAGCTCACTCGGGGGGGAATTTACTAGTACTGAAGCTTTCTTT. The entire variable domain, with the rest obtained from reference TRBV18 and TRBJ1-1, is as follows: NAGVMQNPRHLVRRRGQEARLRCSPMKGHSHVYWYRQLPEEGLKFMVYLQKENIIDESGMPKERFSAEFPKEGPSILRIQQVVRGDSAAYFCASSLGGEFTSTEAFFGQGTRLTVV.

This clone was seen more than once but under ten times. This chain joins TRBV27 and TRBJ1-5; no reliable D call. This CDR3 spans 17 amino acids. Per germline, CDR1 MNHEY and CDR2 SMNVEV (reference sequence). The V end lost 5 bases, the J end lost 1 base, and 18 bases lay between the germline ends. As DNA, the CDR3 is TGTGCCAGCAGTGCCGACGGACTCCCTGGGAGCAATCAGCCCCAGCATTTT. It translates to CASSADGLPGSNQPQHF.

This chain connects TRBV6-6 to TRBJ1-1, with 7 bases that match TRBD1. This CDR3 region has 13 residues. Germline loops: CDR1 MNHNY, CDR2 SVGAGI (reference sequence). Losses at the gene ends were 6 bases for V and 4 bases for J; bases not matched to a gene: 5. The CDR3: CASRQNRGTEAFF. The CDR3 DNA sequence: TGTGCCAGCAGGCAAAACAGGGGCACTGAAGCTTTCTTT.

The gene calls are TRBV12-5 and TRBJ2-5; D may be TRBD1 (6 bases). Trimming left V 5 bases short and J 4 bases short, with 17 bases between. CDR1 LGHNT and CDR2 FRNRAP come from the germline V gene. The CDR3 length is 15 residues. CDR3 nucleotides: TGTGCTAGTGGTCTCTTGACAGGAGGAGGAGAGACCCAGTACTTC. Encoded protein: CASGLLTGGGETQYF. Drawing the rest from reference TRBV12-5 and TRBJ2-5, the complete variable domain is DARVTQTPRHKVTEMGQEVTMRCQPILGHNTVFWYRQTMMQGLELLAYFRNRAPLDDSGMPKDRFSAEMPDATLATLKIQPSEPRDSAVYFCASGLLTGGGETQYFGPGTRLLVL.

The V call is TRBV30, the J call TRBJ1-3; 10 bases line up with TRBD1. This CDR3 region has 14 residues. Germline trimming cut 3 bases from V and 8 bases from J; bases unmatched to any gene: 7. CDR1 is GTSNPN and CDR2 is SVGIG in the germline V gene (reference sequence). CDR3 sequence: CAWREDRGVDTIYF. CDR3 nucleotide sequence: TGTGCCTGGAGAGAGGACAGGGGGGTGGACACCATATATTTT.

The rearrangement joins TRBV28 to TRBJ2-7, with 7 nucleotides matching TRBD2. Trimming removed 1 base from V and 2 bases from J; junction bases left unmatched: 2. The length of the CDR3 is 14 residues. Germline assignment: CDR1 MDHEN and CDR2 SYDVKM. DNA of the CDR3: TGTGCCAGCAGTTTATTGGGAGGGACCTACGAGCAGTACTTC. This codes for CASSLLGGTYEQYF.

This clone was counted a single time. The genes are TRBV6-2 or TRBV6-3 and TRBJ1-1, with no clear D. Trimming removed 5 bases from V and 1 base from J, with 11 bases in between. The CDR3 runs 14 residues. CDR1 and CDR2 (germline): MNHEY, SVGEGT. CDR3 loop: CASSHLPTNTEAFF. CDR3 sequence (DNA): TGTGCCAGCAGTCACCTACCAACGAACACTGAAGCTTTCTTT.

The rearrangement joins TRBV27 to TRBJ1-6, with 7 nucleotides matching TRBD1. V lost 6 bases and J lost 10; bases outside the gene matches: 12. This CDR3 is built from 15 residues. Per germline, CDR1 MNHEY and CDR2 SMNVEV (reference sequence). The CDR3 protein is CASSHLQGPGSPLHF. The DNA of the CDR3 is TGTGCCAGCAGCCATCTACAGGGGCCGGGCTCACCCCTCCACTTT.

The gene calls are TRBV27 and TRBJ1-3; 7 bases map to TRBD1. Looked up from germline, CDR1 is MNHEY and CDR2 is SMNVEV (reference sequence). V dropped 5 bases and J dropped 2; count of bases not matched to a gene: 6. The CDR3 runs 15 residues. The CDR3 DNA reads TGTGCCAGCAGTCCCACAGGGGTCCCTGGAAACACCATATATTTT. Encoded protein: CASSPTGVPGNTIYF.

The V call is TRBV27, the J call TRBJ1-5, with D perhaps TRBD1 (6 bases). With 0 bases removed from V and 0 bases from J, the gap between germline ends came to 9 bases. The CDR3 has 16 residues. CDR1 MNHEY and CDR2 SMNVEV come from the germline V gene (reference sequence). CDR3 sequence reads: CASSLSRDTSNQPQHF. The DNA for the CDR3 is TGTGCCAGCAGTTTATCGAGGGACACTAGCAATCAGCCCCAGCATTTT.

The chain joins TRBV5-1 to TRBJ2-3; 9 bases fit TRBD2. Per the germline V gene, CDR1 is SGHRS and CDR2 is YFSETQ. This CDR3 is 17 amino acids long. Trimming at V came to 0 bases and at J to 0 bases, leaving 5 bases not matched to a gene. The CDR3 here is CASSLGSGGTSTDTQYF. As DNA, the CDR3 is TGCGCCAGCAGCTTGGGTAGCGGGGGAACTAGCACAGATACGCAGTATTTT.

The gene calls are TRBV30 and TRBJ1-4; 9 nucleotides align to TRBD1. The germline gives CDR1 GTSNPN, CDR2 SVGIG (reference sequence). This CDR3 is built from 13 residues. Trimming removed 2 bases from V and 13 bases from J; junction bases left unmatched: 8. The CDR3 DNA sequence: TGTGCCTGGAGTTCCGGGACAGGGATTAGACTGTTTTTT. Its protein product is CAWSSGTGIRLFF.

The V call is TRBV7-2, the J call TRBJ1-1, with 8 bases lining up with TRBD1. This CDR3 contains 14 residues. With V trimmed by 5 bases and J by 3 bases, 5 bases remained unmatched. Looked up from germline, CDR1 is SGHTA and CDR2 is FQGNSA. The CDR3 here is CASSKGQGYTEAFF. CDR3 DNA sequence: TGTGCCAGCAGCAAAGGACAGGGCTACACTGAAGCTTTCTTT.

The rearrangement uses TRBV24-1 and TRBJ1-3, with D unresolved. CDR1 and CDR2 from the germline V gene are KGHDR and SFDVKD. The CDR3 is 12 residues long. The V end was cut by 8 bases, the J end by 0 bases, with 4 bases between. CDR3 sequence: CATISSGNTIYF. CDR3 in DNA: TGTGCCACCATCAGCTCTGGAAACACCATATATTTT.

The CDR3 spells CASSGGQLLYEQYF. In DNA, the CDR3 is TGCGCCAGCAGCGGGGGACAGCTTCTCTACGAGCAGTACTTC. The V and J genes are TRBV5-1 and TRBJ2-7, with 7 positions matching TRBD1. V shed 4 bases and J 3 bases; nucleotides not matched to a gene: 7. Germline V gene data show CDR1 as SGHRS and CDR2 as YFSETQ. This CDR3 spans 14 amino acids.

This chain uses TRBV7-3 with TRBJ2-1, with 10 nucleotides matching TRBD2. The CDR3 totals 16 residues. J lost 4 bases, V lost 3 bases, and 6 bases had no gene match. The germline V gene encodes CDR1 SGHTA and CDR2 FQGTGA. The CDR3 reads CASSFGLADSYNEQFF. The CDR3 DNA sequence: TGTGCCAGCAGCTTTGGACTAGCGGACTCTTACAATGAGCAGTTCTTC. The variable domain in full, with the rest retrieved from reference TRBV7-3 and TRBJ2-1, is GAGVSQTPSNKVTEKGKYVELRCDPISGHTALYWYRQSLGQGPEFLIYFQGTGAADDSGLPNDRFFAVRPEGSVSTLKIQRTERGDSAVYLCASSFGLADSYNEQFFGPGTRLTVL.

The chain is built from TRBV11-3 and TRBJ1-1; no clear D gene. The V gene lost 2 bases and the J gene lost 1 base, with 5 bases spanning the gap. CDR1 is SGHNT and CDR2 is YENEEA in the germline V gene. The CDR3 runs to 13 residues. The CDR3 reads CASSLKRNTEAFF. The DNA for the CDR3 is TGTGCCAGCAGCTTAAAGAGGAACACTGAAGCTTTCTTT.

The chain uses TRBV4-3 and TRBJ1-1; D may be TRBD1 (5 bases). The CDR3 spans 15 residues. Germline V gives CDR1 LGHNA, CDR2 YSLEER. V was clipped by 3 bases and J by 1 base, with 12 bases between them. DNA for the CDR3: TGCGCCAGCAGCCAGGGGCGATGGGGGAACACTGAAGCTTTCTTT. Translation gives CASSQGRWGNTEAFF.

The rearrangement joins TRBV19 to TRBJ1-5, with 7 bases identical to TRBD1. The CDR3 totals 15 residues. J lost 3 bases, V lost 3 bases, and 5 bases had no gene match. Per the germline V gene, CDR1 is LNHDA and CDR2 is SQIVND (reference sequence). The CDR3 protein is CASSIGTAANQPQHF. The CDR3 coding sequence is TGTGCCAGTAGTATTGGGACAGCCGCCAATCAGCCCCAGCATTTT.

The chain joins TRBV5-8 to TRBJ1-2; 7 bases are shared with TRBD1. Germline trimming cut 4 bases from V and 8 bases from J; bases unmatched to any gene: 14. This CDR3 comprises 15 residues. The V gene's germline CDR1 is SGHTS and CDR2 YDEGEE. For the CDR3, the DNA is TGTGCCAGCAGCCTTCCCGAGACAGGGCAAGGAGGCTACACCTTC. It translates to CASSLPETGQGGYTF.

The V and J genes are TRBV5-5 and TRBJ1-6; TRBD1 might be the D (5 bases). This CDR3 has 15 residues. Per germline, CDR1 SGHKS and CDR2 YYEKEE (reference sequence). Trimming cost V 0 bases and J 7 bases, with 11 bases left between them. CDR3 DNA: TGTGCCAGCAGCTTGGCGGGGGTCGTGAATTCACCCCTCCACTTT. It codes for CASSLAGVVNSPLHF. Filled out from reference TRBV5-5 and TRBJ1-6, the complete variable domain reads DAGVTQSPTHLIKTRGQQVTLRCSPISGHKSVSWYQQVLGQGPQFIFQYYEKEERGRGNFPDRFSARQFPNYSSELNVNALLLGDSALYLCASSLAGVVNSPLHFGNGTRLTVT.

The chain employs TRBV5-1 and TRBJ1-1; D unclear. This CDR3 is 13 amino acids long. Germline CDR1 is SGHRS and CDR2 is YFSETQ. The ends were cut back, 0 bases at V and 11 bases at J, with 14 bases in the middle. CDR3 loop: CASSLALPNEAFF. As DNA, the CDR3 is TGCGCCAGCAGCTTGGCCTTGCCGAACGAGGCTTTCTTT.

This rearrangement joins TRBV29-1 to TRBJ2-5; TRBD1 is a possible D gene (6 bases). Trimming stripped 4 bases from V and 5 bases from J, with 11 bases between. The V gene's germline CDR1 is SQVTM and CDR2 ANQGSEA. The CDR3 runs to 12 residues. The CDR3 reads CSVGRGEETQYF. The CDR3 coding sequence is TGCAGCGTTGGCAGGGGAGAGGAGACCCAGTACTTC. The whole variable domain, remainder taken from reference TRBV29-1 and TRBJ2-5, is SAVISQKPSRDICQRGTSLTIQCQVDSQVTMMFWYRQQPGQSLTLIATANQGSEATYESGFVIDKFPISRPNLTFSTLTVSNMSPEDSSIYLCSVGRGEETQYFGPGTRLLVL.

V is TRBV11-3 and J is TRBJ2-2, with a tentative D call TRBD1 (6 bases). Trimming left V 0 bases short and J 1 base short, with 15 bases between. The CDR3 totals 18 residues. CDR1 is SGHNT and CDR2 is YENEEA in the germline V gene. The CDR3 bases are TGTGCCAGCAGCTTAGAATTGAGAGGGGGTCTGAACACCGGGGAGCTGTTTTTT. Translating gives CASSLELRGGLNTGELFF. Full variable domain (rest looked up from reference TRBV11-3 and TRBJ2-2): EAGVVQSPRYKIIEKKQPVAFWCNPISGHNTLYWYLQNLGQGPELLIRYENEEAVDDSQLPKDRFSAERLKGVDSTLKIQPAELGDSAVYLCASSLELRGGLNTGELFFGEGSRLTVL.

Only a few counts were recorded for this clone. This chain joins TRBV4-1 and TRBJ2-3, with 9 positions matching TRBD2. Germline CDR1 and CDR2: MGHRA and YSYEKL. V gave up 0 bases and J gave up 4 bases; unmatched junction bases: 2. CDR3 length: 15 residues. CDR3 sequence (DNA): TGCGCCAGCAGCCAAGAGCGGGGGGGCCCAGATACGCAGTATTTT. This encodes CASSQERGGPDTQYF.

V gene TRBV6-1 combines with J gene TRBJ2-6; 8 bases map to TRBD1. CDR3 length equals 18 residues. J was trimmed by 0 bases and V by 3 bases; bases with no gene match: 7. Germline V gene lookup returns CDR1 MNHNS and CDR2 SASEGT. CDR3 protein: CASSEVDRAFSGANVLTF. CDR3 DNA sequence: TGTGCCAGCAGTGAGGTGGACAGGGCTTTCTCTGGGGCCAACGTCCTGACTTTC.

This rearrangement joins TRBV4-1 to TRBJ1-1; D is unclear. V was clipped by 1 base and J by 0 bases, with 6 bases between them. The CDR3 runs to 14 residues. CDR1 and CDR2 from the germline V gene are MGHRA and YSYEKL. The CDR3, as DNA: TGCGCCAGCAGCCAAGGAGGCCTGAACACTGAAGCTTTCTTT. Protein product: CASSQGGLNTEAFF.

This chain links TRBV30 with TRBJ2-3; D gene uncertain. CDR1 GTSNPN and CDR2 SVGIG come from the germline V gene (reference sequence). The CDR3 is made up of 14 amino acids. V gave up 4 bases and J gave up 0 bases, with 11 bases separating them. The CDR3 loop is CAWIRITSTDTQYF. The CDR3 DNA sequence: TGTGCCTGGATTAGAATAACTAGCACAGATACGCAGTATTTT.